This is a list of T cell receptor beta chains from one sample in a study of T cell responses to AZD1222 COVID-19 vaccine. Measured with immunoSEQ multiplex PCR; TCRdb has only the in-frame clones, and not every one. The sample includes 90,000 to 130,000 clones, around 81% of them seen just once. Sequencing was performed on peripheral blood, taken on day 0 of AZD1222 vaccination. The source is an adult in good health. The CDR3 runs from the conserved cysteine through the conserved F or W. D genes are given only for firm matches. For some rows the clone size is stated as once, few or many, or as a class when expanded; others skip it.

TRBD1 - TRBJ1-5 TRBV6-4 TGTGCCAGCAGTCCCGGGGGGACAGCTCAGCCCCAGCATTTT CASSPGGTAQPQHF
- few TRBJ1-5 TRBV2 TGTGCCAGCAGTTCCCAGGCCATTAATCAGCCCCAGCATTTT CASSSQAINQPQHF
- - TRBJ2-5 TRBV9 TGTGCCAGCAGCGTAGGACCAGCGGGTGTCCAAGAGACCCAGTACTTC CASSVGPAGVQETQYF
TRBD2 - TRBJ2-3 TRBV7-2 TGTGCCAGCAGACCCGGGACTACCCCCACAGATACGCAGTATTTT CASRPGTTPTDTQYF
- once TRBJ2-7 TRBV5-4 TGTGCCAGCAGCTCCTGGCAGGCCTTCCACGAGCAGTACTTC CASSSWQAFHEQYF
TRBD1 - TRBJ1-6 TRBV6-5 TGTGCCAGCAGTTACGCGGGACAGGGTGGAGGGTCACCCCTCCACTTT CASSYAGQGGGSPLHF
TRBD1 - TRBJ1-4 TRBV7-9 TGTGCCAGCAGCCGCTCACAGGGGCTAGGTGAAAAACTGTTTTTT CASSRSQGLGEKLFF
- - TRBJ2-3 TRBV5-1 TGCGCCAGCAGCTTGGACCAGGCAGATACGCAGTATTTT CASSLDQADTQYF
- - TRBJ2-5 TRBV27 TGTGCCAGCAGGTTGATGGGGGCCGACGAGACCCAGTACTTC CASRLMGADETQYF
- - TRBJ2-7 TRBV6-2/TRBV6-3 TGTGCCAGCAGTTCCGTATTAGGGGGGCCCTACGAGCAGTACTTC CASSSVLGGPYEQYF
TRBD2 - TRBJ2-7 TRBV9 TGTGCCAGCAGCGAGGGGGGACTAGCGGCGACCTACGAGCAGTACTTC CASSEGGLAATYEQYF
TRBD1 - TRBJ1-2 TRBV5-5 TGTGCCAGCAGCCAAAGGACAGGGCAAAGCGGCTATGGCTACACCTTC CASSQRTGQSGYGYTF
TRBD2 - TRBJ2-3 TRBV4-1 TGCGCCAGCAGCCAAGATACTAGCGGGGGTGATACGCAGTATTTT CASSQDTSGGDTQYF
- once TRBJ1-5 TRBV19 TGTGCCAGTAGTATTTTTCCAGGCAATCAGCCCCAGCATTTT CASSIFPGNQPQHF
- - TRBJ1-4 TRBV3-1/TRBV3-2 TGTGCCAGCAGCCAAGCTGTGACAAGTAATGAAAAACTGTTTTTT CASSQAVTSNEKLFF
- - TRBJ2-5 TRBV25-1 TGTGCCAGCAGTGAATATCGAGCTCAAGAGACCCAGTACTTC CASSEYRAQETQYF
TRBD2 - TRBJ2-7 TRBV11-2 TGTGCCAGCAGGAGAGGGACTAGCGGGGGGGGAAGCTCCTACGAGCAGTACTTC CASRRGTSGGGSSYEQYF
- - TRBJ1-3 TRBV28 TGTGCCAGCAGGGTCGGGACGACGTTCTCTGGAAACACCATATATTTT CASRVGTTFSGNTIYF
- - TRBJ1-2 TRBV20-1 TGCAGGATCGCGGGCTACACCTTC CRIAGYTF
TRBD1 - TRBJ2-7 TRBV18 TGTGCCAGCTCACGAAGCAGGGGGCAAAATTCCGTGACCTACGAGCAGTACTTC CASSRSRGQNSVTYEQYF
- - TRBJ1-1 TRBV12-3/TRBV12-4 TGTGCCAGCAGCCCTCCCGGTGGGGTTGGCGCTTTCTTT CASSPPGGVGAFF
- few TRBJ2-3 TRBV11-2 TGTGCCAGCAGCTTAAGTCCGGACCCATTGGTCACAGATACGCAGTATTTT CASSLSPDPLVTDTQYF
- - TRBJ1-5 TRBV3-1/TRBV3-2 TGTGCCAGCAGCCAAGATAGTAACCTCCGATGGCCCCAGCATTTT CASSQDSNLRWPQHF
- - TRBJ1-5 TRBV12-3/TRBV12-4 TGTGCCAGCAGTTTAGGAAGGAATCAGCCCCAGCATTTT CASSLGRNQPQHF
TRBD1 - TRBJ2-6 TRBV24-1 TGTGCCATCCAGATCAGGGGGCCCCTATTGTGGGAGGGGGCCAACGTCCTGACTTTC CAIQIRGPLLWEGANVLTF
TRBD1 few TRBJ1-1 TRBV6-4 TGTGCCAGCAGTGAAGGACAGGGAGTGACTGAAGCTTTCTTT CASSEGQGVTEAFF
- - TRBJ1-2 TRBV28 TGTGCCAGCAGAGATACCCAAGGGGGACGCGGTGGCTACACCTTC CASRDTQGGRGGYTF
TRBD1 - TRBJ1-1 TRBV3-1/TRBV3-2 TGTGCCAGCAGCCAAGATAAAAGGGGGCGAACTGAAGCTTTCTTT CASSQDKRGRTEAFF
- - TRBJ1-2 TRBV7-2 TGTGCCAGCAGCTTAGGAGGGGGAAGTAACTATGGCTACACCTTC CASSLGGGSNYGYTF
TRBD1 - TRBJ1-5 TRBV19 TGTGCCAGTAGTATAGCTCTCAGGGGGCTTAGCAATCAGCCCCAGCATTTT CASSIALRGLSNQPQHF
TRBD1 few TRBJ2-7 TRBV4-3 TGCGCCAGCAGCCCGGGACAGGGGTTCGAGCAGTACTTC CASSPGQGFEQYF
- - TRBJ1-5 TRBV28 TGTGCCAGCAAGGGTTATAGCAATCAGCCCCAGCATTTT CASKGYSNQPQHF
- - TRBJ2-4 TRBV30 TGTGCCTGTGCCGGGACGTCTTCCAACATTCAGTACTTC CACAGTSSNIQYF
- - TRBJ1-1 TRBV9 TGTGCCAGCAGCGTCGGGGGGAGAGGGAGCACTGAAGCTTTCTTT CASSVGGRGSTEAFF
TRBD1 - TRBJ2-5 TRBV6-5 TGTGCCAGCAGGCAGACAGGGATGAGGAAGACCCAGTACTTC CASRQTGMRKTQYF
- - TRBJ1-4 TRBV5-4 TGTGCCAGCAGCGTGTTTGGGAGAACTAATGAAAAACTGTTTTTT CASSVFGRTNEKLFF
TRBD1 - TRBJ1-3 TRBV3-1/TRBV3-2 TGTGCCAGCAGCAGGGACAGAAGCTCTGGAAACACCATATATTTT CASSRDRSSGNTIYF
- - TRBJ1-1 TRBV5-1 TGCGCCAGCAGCTTGGGATCCATGAACACTGAAGCTTTCTTT CASSLGSMNTEAFF
TRBD1 - TRBJ2-3 TRBV5-1 TGCGCCAGCAGCTTTAGGGACAGGGGGCTCAAAGTATCCACAGATACGCAGTATTTT CASSFRDRGLKVSTDTQYF
TRBD2 - TRBJ2-6 TRBV24-1 TGTGCCACCGGGGGGGATACTGGGGCCAACGTCCTGACTTTC CATGGDTGANVLTF
TRBD2 - TRBJ2-3 TRBV7-2 TGTGCCAGCAGCTTAACGGGCGGCGGGGGTACAGATACGCAGTATTTT CASSLTGGGGTDTQYF
- - TRBJ1-1 TRBV12-3/TRBV12-4 TGTGCCAGCAGTTTGGGTTACACTGAAGCTTTCTTT CASSLGYTEAFF
- once TRBJ1-2 TRBV5-4 TGTGCCAGCAGCGTGGACGGGGGCCGGTACTATGGCTACACCTTC CASSVDGGRYYGYTF